The T cell receptor (beta chain) described here comes from a study of T cell changes during pregnancy in multiple sclerosis. Some clones are missing from TCRdb's copy, which holds only in-frame ones; the method was immunoSEQ multiplex PCR. The data show 40,000 to 60,000 clones, approximately 90% seen once. Per the germline V gene, CDR1 is PRHDT and CDR2 is FYEKMQ (reference sequence). The CDR3 contains 15 residues. V lost 4 bases to trimming and J lost 6 bases; unmatched junction nucleotides: 9. The sequence was collected from a female donor with multiple sclerosis, enrolled in a pregnancy study. The input for sequencing was CD8+ T cells from peripheral blood mononuclear cells, taken in the second trimester of pregnancy. V is TRBV13 and J is TRBJ2-7; the match to TRBD2 covers 10 bases. The CDR3 DNA reads as TGTGCCAGCAGCTCCCTCCCTCTAGCGGGGGCCGAGCAGTACTTC. Amino acid sequence: CASSSLPLAGAEQYF.